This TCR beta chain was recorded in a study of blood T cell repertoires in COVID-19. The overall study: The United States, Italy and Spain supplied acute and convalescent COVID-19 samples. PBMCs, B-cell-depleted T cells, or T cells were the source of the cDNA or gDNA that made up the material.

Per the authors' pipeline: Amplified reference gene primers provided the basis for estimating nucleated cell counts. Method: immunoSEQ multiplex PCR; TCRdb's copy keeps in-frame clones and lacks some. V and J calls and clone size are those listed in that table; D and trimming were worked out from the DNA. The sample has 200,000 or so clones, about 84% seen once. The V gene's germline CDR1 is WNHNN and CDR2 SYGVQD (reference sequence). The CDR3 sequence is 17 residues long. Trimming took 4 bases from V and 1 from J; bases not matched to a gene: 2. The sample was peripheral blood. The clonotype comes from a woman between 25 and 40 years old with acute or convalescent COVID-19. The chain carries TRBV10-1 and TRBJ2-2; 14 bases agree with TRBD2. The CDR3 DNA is TGCGCCAGCAGTGGGACTAGCGGGAGGATGAACACCGGGGAGCTGTTTTTT. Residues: CASSGTSGRMNTGELFF.